The 14 T cell receptor beta chains listed next were all sequenced from one sample in a study of T cell responses to AZD1222 COVID-19 vaccine. Produced via immunoSEQ multiplex PCR; TCRdb's table is partial and in-frame only. Among 70,000 to 85,000 clones listed, over 80% were seen once. Material: peripheral blood, obtained on day 0 of AZD1222 vaccination. These receptors were collected from an adult in good health.

The chain is built from TRBV5-4 and TRBJ2-5, with a tentative D call TRBD2 (5 bases). CDR3 size: 13 residues. The V and J ends lost 5 bases and 2 bases respectively, with 10 bases between them. Germline V gene lookup returns CDR1 SGHNT and CDR2 YYREEE (reference sequence). CDR3 amino acids: CASSVALQETQYF. DNA for the CDR3: TGTGCCAGCAGTGTAGCGCTGCAAGAGACCCAGTACTTC. Drawing the rest from reference TRBV5-4 and TRBJ2-5, the complete variable domain is ETGVTQSPTHLIKTRGQQVTLRCSSQSGHNTVSWYQQALGQGPQFIFQYYREEENGRGNFPPRFSGLQFPNYSSELNVNALELDDSALYLCASSVALQETQYFGPGTRLLVL.

The rearrangement uses TRBV7-9 and TRBJ2-1; the D is unclear. The CDR3 is made up of 13 amino acids. Trimming removed 1 base at V and 4 bases at J, with 5 bases between. Germline CDR1 SEHNR, CDR2 FQNEAQ (reference sequence). CDR3 sequence reads: CASSLGSYNEQFF. In DNA form, the CDR3 reads TGTGCCAGCAGCTTAGGCAGTTACAATGAGCAGTTCTTC.

The chain combines TRBV24-1 with TRBJ1-1; no clear D. V lost 5 bases and J lost 4, with 10 bases in between. The CDR3 sequence is 13 residues long. CDR1 and CDR2 (germline): KGHDR, SFDVKD. The CDR3 sequence is CATSAGYGTEAFF. The CDR3 coding sequence is TGTGCCACCAGTGCGGGGTATGGCACTGAAGCTTTCTTT.

In this sample, this clone turned up once. The chain joins TRBV5-1 to TRBJ2-2; no definite D call. The length of the CDR3 is 17 residues. V shed 4 bases and J shed 1 base, with 17 bases lying between them. The germline V gene has CDR1 SGHRS and CDR2 YFSETQ. The CDR3 sequence: CASSPSSRHWNTGELFF. CDR3 nucleotides: TGCGCCAGCAGCCCTTCTTCTCGGCACTGGAACACCGGGGAGCTGTTTTTT.

This clone is a singleton in its sample. The V and J genes are TRBV11-2 and TRBJ2-2; possibly TRBD1 for D (5 bases). Germline lookup yields CDR1 SGHAT and CDR2 FQNNGV. This CDR3 comprises 15 residues. V lost 3 bases and J lost 9, with 17 bases in between. The CDR3 loop is CASSFNLGAGRELFF. For the CDR3, the DNA is TGTGCCAGCAGCTTTAACCTAGGGGCAGGGAGGGAGCTGTTTTTT.

The chain recombines TRBV29-1 with TRBJ1-2; the match to TRBD1 covers 7 bases. The length of the CDR3 is 13 residues. The V and J ends lost 6 bases and 3 bases, in that order; junction bases with no gene match: 7. The germline V gene encodes CDR1 SQVTM and CDR2 ANQGSEA. CDR3 nucleotides: TGCAGCGTCGCAGGGGGTACAGACTATGGCTACACCTTC. Protein sequence: CSVAGGTDYGYTF.

The chain combines TRBV19 with TRBJ2-1, with D perhaps matching TRBD2 (5 bases). V was pared by 5 bases and J by 0 bases, with 11 bases between. The CDR3 has 15 residues. CDR1 and CDR2 (germline): LNHDA, SQIVND (reference sequence). The CDR3 is CASSVSASSYNEQFF. CDR3 nucleotide sequence: TGTGCCAGTAGTGTTAGCGCAAGCTCCTACAATGAGCAGTTCTTC.

This chain joins TRBV6-4 and TRBJ2-1; 11 positions agree with TRBD2. Trimming cost V 0 bases and J 6 bases; bases outside gene matches: 1. This CDR3 spans 15 amino acids. Germline V gene lookup returns CDR1 MRHNA and CDR2 SNTAGT. CDR3 nucleotides: TGTGCCAGCAGTGACTCTAGCGGGGGGGCCAATGAGCAGTTCTTC. Translation gives CASSDSSGGANEQFF.

This rearrangement joins TRBV5-1 to TRBJ2-7, with D possibly called TRBD1 or TRBD2 (6 bases each). Looked up from germline, CDR1 is SGHRS and CDR2 is YFSETQ. This CDR3 is 15 amino acids long. V was clipped by 4 bases and J by 1 base, with 15 bases between them. The CDR3 reads CASSPDGGQSYEQYF. CDR3 coding DNA: TGCGCCAGCAGCCCGGACGGGGGCCAATCCTACGAGCAGTACTTC. Using reference TRBV5-1 and TRBJ2-7 for the parts outside the CDR3, the full variable domain is KAGVTQTPRYLIKTRGQQVTLSCSPISGHRSVSWYQQTPGQGLQFLFEYFSETQRNKGNFPGRFSGRQFSNSRSEMNVSTLELGDSALYLCASSPDGGQSYEQYFGPGTRLTVT.

This chain links TRBV18 with TRBJ1-6, with TRBD1 matching 8 bases. V shed 0 bases, J shed 8 bases, and the junction held 3 bases outside the gene matches. Germline assignment: CDR1 KGHSH and CDR2 LQKENI. This CDR3 has 15 residues. The CDR3 spells CASSPPNRGDSPLHF. In DNA, the CDR3 is TGTGCCAGCTCACCACCCAACAGGGGGGATTCACCCCTCCACTTT.

The DNA for the CDR3 is TGTGCCAGCACACGAGACTCCACACCAAACAATGAGCAGTTCTTC. Its protein is CASTRDSTPNNEQFF. V and J are TRBV5-4 and TRBJ2-1; D call uncertain. Germline V gene lookup returns CDR1 SGHNT and CDR2 YYREEE (reference sequence). The CDR3 length is 15 residues. Trimming stripped 6 bases from V and 5 bases from J, with 18 bases between. Using reference TRBV5-4 and TRBJ2-1 for the parts outside the CDR3, the full variable domain is ETGVTQSPTHLIKTRGQQVTLRCSSQSGHNTVSWYQQALGQGPQFIFQYYREEENGRGNFPPRFSGLQFPNYSSELNVNALELDDSALYLCASTRDSTPNNEQFFGPGTRLTVL.

This rearrangement joins TRBV6-5 to TRBJ1-2; D unclear. Germline V gene data show CDR1 as MNHEY and CDR2 as SVGAGI. The CDR3 has 14 amino acids. V lost 0 bases, J lost 6 bases, and 11 bases lay in between. Here the CDR3 reads CASSYSMWGDGYTF. DNA for the CDR3: TGTGCCAGCAGTTACTCGATGTGGGGAGATGGCTACACCTTC.

The genes are TRBV7-9 and TRBJ2-1; 10 positions match TRBD2. CDR3 length: 15 amino acids. Germline V CDR1 and CDR2: SEHNR, FQNEAQ (reference sequence). Germline trimming cut 5 bases from V and 9 bases from J; bases unmatched to any gene: 10. CDR3: CASSLTSGRAREQFF. As DNA, the CDR3 is TGTGCCAGCAGCCTAACAAGCGGGAGGGCCCGTGAGCAGTTCTTC.

The chain recombines TRBV2 with TRBJ2-1; 7 nucleotides align to TRBD1. After removal of 6 bases from V and 7 bases from J, the junction contained 6 bases not matched to a gene. CDR1 is SNHLY and CDR2 is FYNNEI in the germline V gene. The CDR3 consists of 13 residues. CDR3 bases: TGTGCCAGCAGCGGAGACAGGGATAATGAGCAGTTCTTC. It yields the protein CASSGDRDNEQFF.